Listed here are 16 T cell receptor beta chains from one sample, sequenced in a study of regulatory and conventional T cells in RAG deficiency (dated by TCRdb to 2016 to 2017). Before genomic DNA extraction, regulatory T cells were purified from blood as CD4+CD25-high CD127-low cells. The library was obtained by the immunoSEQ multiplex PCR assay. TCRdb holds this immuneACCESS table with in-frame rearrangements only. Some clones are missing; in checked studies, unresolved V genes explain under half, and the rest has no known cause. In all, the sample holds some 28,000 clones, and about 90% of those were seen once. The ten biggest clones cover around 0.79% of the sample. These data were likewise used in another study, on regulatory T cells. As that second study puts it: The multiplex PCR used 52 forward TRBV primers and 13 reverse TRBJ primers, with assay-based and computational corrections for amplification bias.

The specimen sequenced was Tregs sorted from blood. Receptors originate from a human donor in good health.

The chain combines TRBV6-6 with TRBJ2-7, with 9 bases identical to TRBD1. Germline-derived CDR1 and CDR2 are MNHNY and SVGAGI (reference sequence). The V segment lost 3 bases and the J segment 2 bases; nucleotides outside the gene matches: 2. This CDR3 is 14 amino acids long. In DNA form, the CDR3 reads TGTGCCAGCAGTTATAGGACAGGGGCCTACGAGCAGTACTTC. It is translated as CASSYRTGAYEQYF.

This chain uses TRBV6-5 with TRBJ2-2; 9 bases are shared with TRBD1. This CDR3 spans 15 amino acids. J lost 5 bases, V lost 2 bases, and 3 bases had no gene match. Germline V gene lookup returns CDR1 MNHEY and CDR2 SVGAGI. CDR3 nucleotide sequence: TGTGCCAGCAGTTACGGGACAGGGAAAACCGGGGAGCTGTTTTTT. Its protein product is CASSYGTGKTGELFF.

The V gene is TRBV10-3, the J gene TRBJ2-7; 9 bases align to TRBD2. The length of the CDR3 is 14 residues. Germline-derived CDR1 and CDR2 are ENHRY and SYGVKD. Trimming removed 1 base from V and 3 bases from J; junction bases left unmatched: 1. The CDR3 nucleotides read TGTGCCATCAGTGAGTTAGCGGGGGACTACGAGCAGTACTTC. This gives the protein CAISELAGDYEQYF.

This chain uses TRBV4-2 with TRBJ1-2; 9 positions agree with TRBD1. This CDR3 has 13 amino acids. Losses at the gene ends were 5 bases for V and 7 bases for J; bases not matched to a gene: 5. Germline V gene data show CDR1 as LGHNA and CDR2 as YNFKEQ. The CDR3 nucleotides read TGTGCCAGCAGCTTAACAGGGGGCGGTGGCTACACCTTC. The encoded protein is CASSLTGGGGYTF.

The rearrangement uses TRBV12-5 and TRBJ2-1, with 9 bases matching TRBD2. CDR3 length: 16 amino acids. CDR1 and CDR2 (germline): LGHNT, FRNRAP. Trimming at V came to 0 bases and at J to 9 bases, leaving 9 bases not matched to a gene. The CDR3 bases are TGTGCTAGTGGTTTGGTACGCGGGGGGGTTGGTAGTGAGCAGTTCTTC. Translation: CASGLVRGGVGSEQFF.

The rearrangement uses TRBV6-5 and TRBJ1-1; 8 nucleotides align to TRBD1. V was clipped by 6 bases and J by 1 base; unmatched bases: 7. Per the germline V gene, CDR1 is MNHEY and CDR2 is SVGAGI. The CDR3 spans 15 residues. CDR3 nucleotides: TGTGCCAGCAGGCGACAGGGGATATCGAACACTGAAGCTTTCTTT. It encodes CASRRQGISNTEAFF.

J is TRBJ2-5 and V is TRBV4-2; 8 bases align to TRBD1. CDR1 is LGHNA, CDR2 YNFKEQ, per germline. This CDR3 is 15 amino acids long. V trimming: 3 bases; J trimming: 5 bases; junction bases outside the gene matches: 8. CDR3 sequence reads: CASSQDRVLLETQYF. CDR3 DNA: TGTGCCAGCAGCCAGGACAGGGTACTTTTGGAGACCCAGTACTTC.

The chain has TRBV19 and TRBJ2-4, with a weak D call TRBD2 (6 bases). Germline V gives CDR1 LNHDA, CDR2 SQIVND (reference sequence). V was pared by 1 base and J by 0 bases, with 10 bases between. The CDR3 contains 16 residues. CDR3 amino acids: CASSIGWRGAKNIQYF. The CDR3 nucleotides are TGTGCCAGTAGTATAGGATGGAGGGGAGCCAAAAACATTCAGTACTTC.

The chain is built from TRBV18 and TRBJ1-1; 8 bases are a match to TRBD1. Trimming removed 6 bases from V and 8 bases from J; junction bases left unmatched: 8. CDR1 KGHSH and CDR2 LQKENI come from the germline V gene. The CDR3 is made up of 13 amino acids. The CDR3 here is CASSLGQGVEAFF. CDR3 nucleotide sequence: TGTGCCAGCTCCCTAGGACAGGGAGTCGAAGCTTTCTTT.

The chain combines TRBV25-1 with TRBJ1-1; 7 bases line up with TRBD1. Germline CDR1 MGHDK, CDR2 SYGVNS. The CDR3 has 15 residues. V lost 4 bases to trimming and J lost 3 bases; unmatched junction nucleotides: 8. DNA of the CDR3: TGTGCCAGCAGTGCTGCAGGGGGGGTGTACACTGAAGCTTTCTTT. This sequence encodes CASSAAGGVYTEAFF.

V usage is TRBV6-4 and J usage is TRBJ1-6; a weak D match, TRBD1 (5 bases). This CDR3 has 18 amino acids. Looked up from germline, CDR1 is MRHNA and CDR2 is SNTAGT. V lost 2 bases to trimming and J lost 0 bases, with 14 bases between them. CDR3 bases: TGTGCCAGCAGTGACGGGGGAAGGTATTACTCCTATAATTCACCCCTCCACTTT. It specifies CASSDGGRYYSYNSPLHF.

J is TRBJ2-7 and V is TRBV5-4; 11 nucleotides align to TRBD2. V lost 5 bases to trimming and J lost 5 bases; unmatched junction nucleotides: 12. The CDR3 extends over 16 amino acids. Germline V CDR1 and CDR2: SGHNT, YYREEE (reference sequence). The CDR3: CASSFPLAGGHHEQYF. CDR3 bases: TGTGCCAGCAGTTTTCCTCTAGCGGGGGGTCACCACGAGCAGTACTTC.

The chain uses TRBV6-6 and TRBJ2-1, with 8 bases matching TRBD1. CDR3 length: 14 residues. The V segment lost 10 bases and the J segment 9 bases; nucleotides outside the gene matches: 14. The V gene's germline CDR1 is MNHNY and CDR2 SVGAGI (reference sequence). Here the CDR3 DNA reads TGTGCCACTGGGCCCAGGGGGCGAAGAGGTGAGCAGTTCTTC. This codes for CATGPRGRRGEQFF.

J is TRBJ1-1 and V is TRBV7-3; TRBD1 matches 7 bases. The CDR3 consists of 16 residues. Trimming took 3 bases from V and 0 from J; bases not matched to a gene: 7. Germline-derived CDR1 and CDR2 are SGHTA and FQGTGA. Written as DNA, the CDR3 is TGTGCCAGCAGCTTGTTCCGGGACAGCTTGAACACTGAAGCTTTCTTT. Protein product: CASSLFRDSLNTEAFF.

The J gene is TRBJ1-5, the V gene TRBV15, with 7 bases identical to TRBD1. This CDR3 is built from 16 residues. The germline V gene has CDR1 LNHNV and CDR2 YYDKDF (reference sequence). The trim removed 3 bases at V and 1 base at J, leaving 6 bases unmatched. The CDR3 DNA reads TGTGCCACCAGCAGGATTACGACAGGGAGCAATCAGCCCCAGCATTTT. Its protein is CATSRITTGSNQPQHF.

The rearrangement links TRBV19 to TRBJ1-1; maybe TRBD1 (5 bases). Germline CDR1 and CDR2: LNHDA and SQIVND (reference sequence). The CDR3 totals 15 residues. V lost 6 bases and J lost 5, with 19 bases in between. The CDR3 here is CASRPSWGGFTEAFF. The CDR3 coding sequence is TGTGCCAGTAGGCCCTCCTGGGGGGGGTTTACTGAAGCTTTCTTT.